What follows are 29 T cell receptor beta chains derived from one specimen sequenced in a study of CD8 T cells in Susac syndrome. Random hexamers served to reverse transcribe roughly 0.45 to 1 ug RNA. Each CDR3 protein gets one entry after TCRdb re-called the immunoSEQ multiplex PCR reads with MiXCR. In the table there are about 210,000 distinct CDR3 sequences, 85% to 95% of which are singletons. The specimen sequenced was CD4+ T cells from PBMCs. These receptors were collected from a human donor with multiple sclerosis.

DNA for the CDR3: TGCAGTGCCAGACAGGGGAACGAGCAGTACGTC. Protein: CSARQGNEQYV. The rearrangement joins TRBV20-1 to TRBJ2-7; 8 bases map to TRBD1. Germline V CDR1 and CDR2: DFQATT, SNEGSKA (reference sequence). The V and J ends lost 6 bases and 5 bases, in that order; junction bases with no gene match: 3. This CDR3 is built from 11 residues.

V and J are TRBV18 and TRBJ1-6; D gene unclear. Per germline, CDR1 KGHSH and CDR2 LQKENI. V was shortened by 0 bases and J by 7 bases, with 16 bases between the two germline ends. This CDR3 contains 17 residues. The CDR3 DNA follows: TGTGCCAGCTCACCACCTCGGGGAAAGACGGGGAATTCACCCCTCCACTTT. Protein product: CASSPPRGKTGNSPLHF.

This clonotype was seen a single time. This chain joins TRBV7-9 and TRBJ2-4; 9 bases fit TRBD2. The CDR3 length is 16 residues. Per germline, CDR1 SEHNR and CDR2 FQNEAQ (reference sequence). The junction had 6 bases not matched to a gene; V was cut back by 1 base and J by 5 bases. Here the CDR3 DNA reads TGTGCCAGCAGCTTAGGCGGGGGGGCCGCCGAAAACATTCAGTACTTC. As protein: CASSLGGGAAENIQYF.

The chain is built from TRBV12-5 and TRBJ1-1; possibly TRBD1 for D (5 bases). The ends were cut back, 0 bases at V and 2 bases at J, with 10 bases in the middle. Germline CDR1 is LGHNT and CDR2 is FRNRAP. CDR3 length: 15 residues. The CDR3 sequence: CASGLVFRDNTEAFF. For the CDR3, the DNA is TGTGCTAGTGGTTTGGTGTTCAGGGATAACACTGAAGCTTTCTTT.

The chain joins TRBV10-3 to TRBJ1-6; no clear D gene. The CDR3 loop spans 14 amino acids. V was pared by 7 bases and J by 4 bases, with 11 bases between. CDR1 ENHRY and CDR2 SYGVKD come from the germline V gene. CDR3 sequence: CAITQETYNSPLHF. CDR3 DNA sequence: TGTGCCATCACCCAAGAGACATATAATTCACCCCTCCACTTT.

The V gene is TRBV12-3 or TRBV12-4, the J gene TRBJ2-3, with 10 bases lining up with TRBD2. CDR3 length equals 16 residues. V trimming: 5 bases; J trimming: 4 bases; junction bases outside the gene matches: 9. The CDR3 sequence: CASSLIAGGWSDTQYF. The CDR3 bases are TGTGCCAGCAGTCTGATAGCGGGGGGATGGTCAGATACGCAGTATTTT.

The rearrangement uses TRBV4-1 and TRBJ1-6; TRBD1 matches 9 bases. V shed 5 bases and J 8 bases; nucleotides not matched to a gene: 10. This CDR3 is built from 16 residues. CDR1 and CDR2 from the germline V gene are MGHRA and YSYEKL. The CDR3, as DNA: TGCGCCAGCAGCAACAGGGGGCCCCCCCCGGATTCACCCCTCCACTTT. As protein: CASSNRGPPPDSPLHF.

The chain combines TRBV12-3 or TRBV12-4 with TRBJ2-5; D possibly corresponds to TRBD1 (8 bases). The V and J ends lost 6 bases and 5 bases respectively, with 19 bases between them. The CDR3 consists of 15 residues. The CDR3 nucleotides are TGTGCCAGCAGACCTACAGGGGGGGTCGGGGAGACCCAGTACTTC. Residues: CASRPTGGVGETQYF.

The chain's CDR3 is CASSLVSREAFF. DNA for the CDR3: TGTGCCAGCAGCTTAGTAAGCCGGGAAGCTTTCTTT. This chain uses TRBV7-8 with TRBJ1-1; D is unclear. V was shortened by 1 base and J by 8 bases, with 8 bases between the two germline ends. The CDR3 runs to 12 residues. Per germline, CDR1 SGHVS and CDR2 FQNEAQ.

The CDR3 reads CASRDPLAGIRNEQFF. The CDR3 region has the DNA TGCGCCAGCAGAGACCCGTTAGCGGGAATAAGGAATGAGCAGTTCTTC. The V call is TRBV5-1, the J call TRBJ2-1; TRBD2 matches 8 bases. After removal of 5 bases from V and 7 bases from J, the junction contained 14 bases not matched to a gene. Germline CDR1 reads SGHRS; CDR2 reads YFSETQ. CDR3 length: 16 residues.

The rearrangement uses TRBV13 and TRBJ2-7; 9 nucleotides agree with TRBD2. The CDR3 runs to 16 residues. With V trimmed by 4 bases and J by 3 bases, 10 bases remained unmatched. The V gene's germline CDR1 is PRHDT and CDR2 FYEKMQ (reference sequence). This CDR3 is CASSSLWAGGSYEQYF. In DNA, the CDR3 is TGTGCCAGCAGCTCCCTCTGGGCGGGGGGGAGCTACGAGCAGTACTTC.

The chain has TRBV7-9 and TRBJ1-6, with a possible D match to TRBD1 (6 bases). V lost 3 bases, J lost 6 bases, and 12 bases lay in between. CDR1 and CDR2 (germline): SEHNR, FQNEAQ (reference sequence). The CDR3 length is 15 residues. The CDR3 bases are TGTGCCAGCAGCTTCCCGGGGGCGAGTAATTCACCCCTCCACTTT. Its translation is CASSFPGASNSPLHF. Filled out from reference TRBV7-9 and TRBJ1-6, the complete variable domain reads DTGVSQNPRHKITKRGQNVTFRCDPISEHNRLYWYRQTLGQGPEFLTYFQNEAQLEKSRLLSDRFSAERPKGSFSTLEIQRTEQGDSAMYLCASSFPGASNSPLHFGNGTRLTVT.

This clonotype was recorded only once. The rearrangement links TRBV20-1 to TRBJ1-1; 8 bases map to TRBD1. This CDR3 contains 13 residues. Trimming at V came to 6 bases and at J to 1 base, leaving 4 bases not matched to a gene. Germline values: CDR1 DFQATT, CDR2 SNEGSKA (reference sequence). The CDR3 DNA reads TGCAGTGCCGCCGGGACAGGGAACACTGAAGCTTTCTTT. Protein: CSAAGTGNTEAFF.

This clonotype has a single count. The rearrangement links TRBV6-5 to TRBJ1-1; possible D gene TRBD1, 5 bases. The V end lost 5 bases, the J end lost 3 bases, and 10 bases lay between the germline ends. The CDR3 sequence is 13 residues long. Germline-derived CDR1 and CDR2 are MNHEY and SVGAGI. CDR3 residues: CASSRSGDTEAFF. CDR3 nucleotides: TGTGCCAGCAGTAGGTCGGGGGACACTGAAGCTTTCTTT.

This clonotype was detected only once. The chain links TRBV18 to TRBJ1-1; no clear D gene. CDR3 length equals 11 residues. V shed 2 bases and J shed 10 bases, with 8 bases lying between them. Germline assignment: CDR1 KGHSH and CDR2 LQKENI. The CDR3 nucleotides are TGTGCCAGCTCACCAGCAGAAGGAGCTTTCTTT. This sequence encodes CASSPAEGAFF.

For the CDR3, the DNA is TGTGCCAGCAGCTTAGGCGGGCCACCCTACGAGCAGTACGTC. Translation gives CASSLGGPPYEQYV. The genes are TRBV13 and TRBJ2-7; D is undetermined. V was shortened by 0 bases and J by 2 bases, with 8 bases between the two germline ends. Looked up from germline, CDR1 is PRHDT and CDR2 is FYEKMQ (reference sequence). This CDR3 is 14 amino acids long.

The V and J genes are TRBV29-1 and TRBJ2-5; D gene unclear. Germline assignment: CDR1 SQVTM and CDR2 ANQGSEA. V lost 8 bases and J lost 3, with 7 bases in between. The CDR3 runs 10 residues. The CDR3: CSYGEETQYF. The CDR3 region has the DNA TGCAGCTATGGAGAAGAGACCCAGTACTTC.

V gene TRBV29-1 combines with J gene TRBJ2-2; 7 nucleotides line up with TRBD1. The CDR3 spans 14 residues. Germline assignment: CDR1 SQVTM and CDR2 ANQGSEA. Germline trimming cut 8 bases from V and 6 bases from J; bases unmatched to any gene: 12. Written as DNA, the CDR3 is TGCAGCCCAATGACAGGGAATCTAGCCGGGGAGCTGTTTTTT. Translating it yields CSPMTGNLAGELFF.

This rearrangement joins TRBV2 to TRBJ2-7; D possibly uses TRBD1 or TRBD2 (5 bases each). The V gene lost 2 bases and the J gene lost 6 bases, with 11 bases spanning the gap. Germline loops: CDR1 SNHLY, CDR2 FYNNEI. The CDR3 is 13 amino acids. The CDR3 DNA sequence: TGTGCCAGCAGTGAATCGGGGCTGGCCGAGCAGTACGTC. Amino acid sequence: CASSESGLAEQYV.

This chain joins TRBV6-5 and TRBJ2-5; 7 bases line up with TRBD2. Germline CDR1 is MNHEY and CDR2 is SVGAGI. The CDR3 is 14 amino acids. With 5 bases clipped from V and 5 bases from J, the junction kept 8 bases outside the gene matches. The CDR3 coding sequence is TGTGCCAGCAGTGGCCGGACCGGGGGGGAGACCCAGTACTTC. Translated: CASSGRTGGETQYF.

The J gene is TRBJ2-5, the V gene TRBV7-2, with D tentatively TRBD2 (6 bases). Germline loops: CDR1 SGHTA, CDR2 FQGNSA. The CDR3 runs 14 residues. V lost 5 bases, J lost 3 bases, and 13 bases lay in between. CDR3 nucleotide sequence: TGTGCCAGCAGCCCAATGGGACTTAAAGAGACCCAGTACTTC. Its protein is CASSPMGLKETQYF. Full variable domain (missing parts from reference TRBV7-2 and TRBJ2-5): GAGVSQSPSNKVTEKGKDVELRCDPISGHTALYWYRQSLGQGLEFLIYFQGNSAPDKSGLPSDRFSAERTGGSVSTLTIQRTQQEDSAVYLCASSPMGLKETQYFGPGTRLLVL.

With respect to this clonotype: An end of the junction does not agree with germline; a read error may underlie this. This rearrangement joins TRBV29-1 to TRBJ2-1; tentatively, D is TRBD2 (6 bases). This CDR3 is built from 9 residues. The germline CDR1 and CDR2 sequences are SQVTM and ANQGSEA. The DNA of the CDR3 is TGCAGCGTCGAGGAGGGCGTGATCTTC. Encoded protein: CSVEEGVIF.

V and J are TRBV14 and TRBJ2-3; TRBD2 is a possible D gene (6 bases). Germline CDR1 SGHDN, CDR2 FVKESK. This CDR3 region has 18 residues. The V end was cut by 1 base, the J end by 2 bases, with 19 bases between. The CDR3 reads CASSQVPGGPKPTDTQYF. CDR3 DNA: TGTGCCAGCAGCCAAGTACCCGGGGGACCAAAACCCACAGATACGCAGTATTTT.

This chain joins TRBV15 and TRBJ2-7; D is possibly TRBD2 (6 bases). This CDR3 spans 14 amino acids. CDR1 is LNHNV and CDR2 is YYDKDF in the germline V gene (reference sequence). Trimming shortened V by 5 bases and J by 0 bases, and 11 bases separated the two germline ends. The CDR3 coding sequence is TGTGCCACCAGCGGGGGGACCTTCTCCTACGAGCAGTACTTC. Residues: CATSGGTFSYEQYF.

The chain's CDR3 is CASSSTERGAYEQYF. The CDR3 nucleotides read TGCGCCAGCAGCTCGACCGAACGGGGGGCTTACGAGCAGTACTTC. The chain is built from TRBV5-1 and TRBJ2-7; weak D call: TRBD2 (7 bases). Trimming left V 3 bases short and J 4 bases short, with 17 bases between. The CDR3 totals 15 residues. CDR1 and CDR2 (germline): SGHRS, YFSETQ.

This clonotype was seen once. In nucleotides, the CDR3 is TGCAGTGCTGGGGGGGTAAGACCGTTCGACAATGAGCAGTTCTTC. Translated: CSAGGVRPFDNEQFF. This chain links TRBV20-1 with TRBJ2-1; 7 bases agree with TRBD2. Per the germline V gene, CDR1 is DFQATT and CDR2 is SNEGSKA (reference sequence). Trimming cost V 5 bases and J 5 bases; bases outside gene matches: 12. This CDR3 spans 15 amino acids.

The chain links TRBV6-4 to TRBJ2-3; 11 nucleotides line up with TRBD2. V lost 2 bases to trimming and J lost 0 bases; unmatched junction nucleotides: 7. CDR1 and CDR2 from the germline V gene are MRHNA and SNTAGT. The CDR3 extends over 18 amino acids. The chain's CDR3 is CASSDTSGGITSTDTQYF. The DNA for the CDR3 is TGTGCCAGCAGTGACACTAGCGGGGGAATCACTAGCACAGATACGCAGTATTTT.

This clonotype was found a few times. The V and J genes are TRBV12-3 or TRBV12-4 and TRBJ1-2, with 7 bases that match TRBD1. Losses at the gene ends were 6 bases for V and 1 base for J; bases not matched to a gene: 5. The length of the CDR3 is 14 residues. CDR3 residues: CASRFRDSNYGYTF. The CDR3 bases are TGTGCCAGCAGGTTTAGGGACAGTAACTATGGCTACACCTTC.

The V and J genes are TRBV29-1 and TRBJ1-2; D might be TRBD1 (6 bases). The ends were cut back, 6 bases at V and 8 bases at J, with 19 bases in the middle. Germline V lookup: CDR1 SQVTM, CDR2 ANQGSEA. This CDR3 has 13 residues. In DNA, the CDR3 is TGCAGCGTGACCGGACAGCCTCTAGGAGGCTACACCTTC. It translates to CSVTGQPLGGYTF.